This T cell receptor beta chain was identified during a study of T cells in narcolepsy. On this clone itself: The antigen remains unidentified.

Sequenced by immunoSEQ multiplex PCR; TCRdb stores in-frame clones only, minus some. This table holds 30,000 to 35,000 clones, 80% to 85% found once. Trimming cost V 5 bases and J 6 bases; bases outside gene matches: 9. This CDR3 region has 15 residues. CDR1 is SGHVS, CDR2 FQNEAQ, per germline. Study-wide findings and caveats: Blood of same and different patients, but not healthy controls, reportedly held recurring autoreactive clonotypes. Autoreactive HCRT-specific and TRIB2-specific clonotypes were marked in same-patient CSF-versus-blood CD4+ comparisons. In some patient and control memory CD4+ samples, autoreactive clones were absent.

This rearrangement joins TRBV7-8 to TRBJ2-2, with TRBD1 matching over 7 bases. The source material was CD45RA- memory CD4+ T cells from PBMCs. The receptor comes from a human donor with narcolepsy. The CDR3 loop is CASSRPTGEAGELFF. CDR3 nucleotide sequence: TGTGCCAGCAGCCGACCAACAGGGGAAGCCGGGGAGCTGTTTTTT.